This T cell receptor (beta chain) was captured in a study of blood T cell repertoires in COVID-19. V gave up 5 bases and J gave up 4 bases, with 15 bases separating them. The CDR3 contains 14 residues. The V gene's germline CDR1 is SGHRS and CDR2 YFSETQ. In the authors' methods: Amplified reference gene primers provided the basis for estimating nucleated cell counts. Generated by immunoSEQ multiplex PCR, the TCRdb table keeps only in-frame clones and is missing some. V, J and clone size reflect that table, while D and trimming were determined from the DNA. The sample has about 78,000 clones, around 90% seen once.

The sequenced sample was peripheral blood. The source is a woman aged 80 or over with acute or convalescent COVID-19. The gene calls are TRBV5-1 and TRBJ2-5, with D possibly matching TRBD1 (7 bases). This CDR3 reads CASSSSGGSETQYF. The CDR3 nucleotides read TGCGCCAGCAGTTCATCAGGGGGGTCAGAGACCCAGTACTTC.